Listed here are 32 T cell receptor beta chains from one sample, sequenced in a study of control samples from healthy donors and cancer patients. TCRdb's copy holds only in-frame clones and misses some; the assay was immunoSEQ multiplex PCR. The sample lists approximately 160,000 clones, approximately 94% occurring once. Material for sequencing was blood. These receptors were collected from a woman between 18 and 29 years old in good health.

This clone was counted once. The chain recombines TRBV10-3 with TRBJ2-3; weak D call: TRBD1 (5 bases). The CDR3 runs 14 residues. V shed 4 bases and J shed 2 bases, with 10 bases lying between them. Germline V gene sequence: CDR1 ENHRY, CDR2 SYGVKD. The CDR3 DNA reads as TGTGCCATCAGTGCGCAGGGAACCACAGATACGCAGTATTTT. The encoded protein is CAISAQGTTDTQYF.

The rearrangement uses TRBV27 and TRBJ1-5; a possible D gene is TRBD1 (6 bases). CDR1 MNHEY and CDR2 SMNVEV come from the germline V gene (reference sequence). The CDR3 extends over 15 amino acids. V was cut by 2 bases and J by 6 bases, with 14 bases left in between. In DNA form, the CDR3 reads TGTGCCAGCAGTTTAAGGATCACACAGGGTCAGCCCCAGCATTTT. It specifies CASSLRITQGQPQHF.

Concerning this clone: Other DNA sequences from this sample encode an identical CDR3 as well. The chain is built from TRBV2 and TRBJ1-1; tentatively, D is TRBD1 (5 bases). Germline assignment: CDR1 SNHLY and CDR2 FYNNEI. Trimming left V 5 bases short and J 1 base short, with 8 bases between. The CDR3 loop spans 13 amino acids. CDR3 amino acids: CASSRQGNTEAFF. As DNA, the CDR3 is TGTGCCAGCAGTCGCCAGGGGAACACTGAAGCTTTCTTT.

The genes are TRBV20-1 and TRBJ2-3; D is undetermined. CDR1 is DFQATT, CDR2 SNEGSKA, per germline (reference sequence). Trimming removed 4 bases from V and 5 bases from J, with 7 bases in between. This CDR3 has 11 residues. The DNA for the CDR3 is TGCAGTGCTACTCTGGGAGATACGCAGTATTTT. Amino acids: CSATLGDTQYF.

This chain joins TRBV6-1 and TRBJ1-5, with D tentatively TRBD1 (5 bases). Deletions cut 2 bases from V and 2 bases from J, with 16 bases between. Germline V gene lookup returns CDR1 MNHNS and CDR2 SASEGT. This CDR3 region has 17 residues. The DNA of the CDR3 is TGTGCCAGCAGTGAAAGGTTCCGGGGGAGGGGCAATCAGCCCCAGCATTTT. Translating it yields CASSERFRGRGNQPQHF.

CDR3 DNA sequence: TGTGCCAGCTCACCACTCCCCCCAAACACTGAAGCTTTCTTT. This translates into CASSPLPPNTEAFF. The chain uses TRBV18 and TRBJ1-1; no reliable D call. V lost 1 base to trimming and J lost 2 bases, with 8 bases between them. Germline CDR1 and CDR2: KGHSH and LQKENI. The CDR3 is 14 residues long. The variable domain in full, completed from reference TRBV18 and TRBJ1-1, reads NAGVMQNPRHLVRRRGQEARLRCSPMKGHSHVYWYRQLPEEGLKFMVYLQKENIIDESGMPKERFSAEFPKEGPSILRIQQVVRGDSAAYFCASSPLPPNTEAFFGQGTRLTVV.

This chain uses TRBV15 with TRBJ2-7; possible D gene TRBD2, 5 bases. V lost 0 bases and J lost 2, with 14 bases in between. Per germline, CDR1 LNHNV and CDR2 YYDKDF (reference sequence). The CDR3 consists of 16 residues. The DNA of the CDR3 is TGTGCCACCAGCAGAGATAGGATGCCGGGGACCTACGAGCAGTACTTC. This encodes CATSRDRMPGTYEQYF.

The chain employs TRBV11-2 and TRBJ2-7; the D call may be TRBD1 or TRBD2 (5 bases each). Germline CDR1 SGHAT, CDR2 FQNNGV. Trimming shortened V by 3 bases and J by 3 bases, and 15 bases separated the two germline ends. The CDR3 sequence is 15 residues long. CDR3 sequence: CASSLSGLAFYEQYF. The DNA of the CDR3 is TGTGCCAGCAGCTTGTCGGGGCTAGCCTTCTACGAGCAGTACTTC.

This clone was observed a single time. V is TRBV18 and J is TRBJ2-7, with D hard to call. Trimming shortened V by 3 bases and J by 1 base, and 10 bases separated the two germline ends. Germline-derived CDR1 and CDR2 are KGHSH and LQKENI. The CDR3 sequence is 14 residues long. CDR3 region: CASSPGSESYEQYF. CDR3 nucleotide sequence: TGTGCCAGCTCACCGGGCAGCGAGTCCTACGAGCAGTACTTC.

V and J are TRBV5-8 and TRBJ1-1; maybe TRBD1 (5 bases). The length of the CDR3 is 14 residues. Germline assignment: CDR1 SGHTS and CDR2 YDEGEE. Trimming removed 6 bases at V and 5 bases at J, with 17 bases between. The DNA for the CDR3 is TGTGCCAGCACCCTGTTGGGGCAGTTGACTGAAGCTTTCTTT. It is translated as CASTLLGQLTEAFF.

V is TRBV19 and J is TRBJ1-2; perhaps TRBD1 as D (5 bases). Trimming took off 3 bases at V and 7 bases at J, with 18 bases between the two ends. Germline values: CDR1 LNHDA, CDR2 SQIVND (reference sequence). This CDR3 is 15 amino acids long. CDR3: CASSITTGTGSGYTF. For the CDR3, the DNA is TGTGCCAGTAGTATTACAACCGGGACCGGGAGTGGCTACACCTTC.

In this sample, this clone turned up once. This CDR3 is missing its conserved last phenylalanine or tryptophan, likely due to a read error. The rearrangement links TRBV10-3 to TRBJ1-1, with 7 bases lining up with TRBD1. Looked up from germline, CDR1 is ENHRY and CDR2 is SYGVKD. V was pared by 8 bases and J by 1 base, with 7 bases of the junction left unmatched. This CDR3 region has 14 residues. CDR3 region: CAISPGQANTEAFL. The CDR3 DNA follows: TGTGCCATCTCACCCGGACAGGCGAACACTGAAGCTTTCCTT.

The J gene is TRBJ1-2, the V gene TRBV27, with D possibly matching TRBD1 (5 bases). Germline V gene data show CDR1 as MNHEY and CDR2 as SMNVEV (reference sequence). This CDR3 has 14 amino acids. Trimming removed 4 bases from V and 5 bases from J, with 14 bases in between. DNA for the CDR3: TGTGCCAGCAGTTCGACCGGGACGGAGTATGGCTACACCTTC. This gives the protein CASSSTGTEYGYTF.

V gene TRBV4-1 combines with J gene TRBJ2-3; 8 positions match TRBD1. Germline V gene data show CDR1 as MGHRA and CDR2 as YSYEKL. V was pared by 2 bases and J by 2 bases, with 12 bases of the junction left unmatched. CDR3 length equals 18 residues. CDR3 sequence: CASSQQPLTGAPTDTQYF. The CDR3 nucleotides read TGCGCCAGCAGCCAACAACCTCTGACAGGGGCCCCCACAGATACGCAGTATTTT.

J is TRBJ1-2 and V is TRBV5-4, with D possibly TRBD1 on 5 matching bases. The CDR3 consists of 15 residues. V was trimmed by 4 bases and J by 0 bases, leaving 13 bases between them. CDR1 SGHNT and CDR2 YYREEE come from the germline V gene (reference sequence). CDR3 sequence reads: CASSPGTVANYGYTF. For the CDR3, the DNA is TGTGCCAGCAGCCCCGGGACGGTCGCTAACTATGGCTACACCTTC.

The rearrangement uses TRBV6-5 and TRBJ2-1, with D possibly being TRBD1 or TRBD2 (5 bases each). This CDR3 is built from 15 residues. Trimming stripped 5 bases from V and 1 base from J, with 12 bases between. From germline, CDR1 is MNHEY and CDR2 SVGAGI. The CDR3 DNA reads TGTGCCAGCAGTAAGACTGGGGGTTCCTACAATGAGCAGTTCTTC. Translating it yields CASSKTGGSYNEQFF.

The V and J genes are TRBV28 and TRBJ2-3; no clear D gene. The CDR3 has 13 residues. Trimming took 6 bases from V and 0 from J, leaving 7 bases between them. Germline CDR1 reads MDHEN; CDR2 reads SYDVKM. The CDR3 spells CASSLFSTDTQYF. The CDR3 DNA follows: TGTGCCAGCAGCCTTTTCAGCACAGATACGCAGTATTTT.

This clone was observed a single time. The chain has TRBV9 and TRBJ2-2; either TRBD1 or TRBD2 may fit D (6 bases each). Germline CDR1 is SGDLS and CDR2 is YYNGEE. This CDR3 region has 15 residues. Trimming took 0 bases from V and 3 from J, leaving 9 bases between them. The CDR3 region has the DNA TGTGCCAGCAGCGTAGGGGGGGCTCACACCGGGGAGCTGTTTTTT. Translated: CASSVGGAHTGELFF.

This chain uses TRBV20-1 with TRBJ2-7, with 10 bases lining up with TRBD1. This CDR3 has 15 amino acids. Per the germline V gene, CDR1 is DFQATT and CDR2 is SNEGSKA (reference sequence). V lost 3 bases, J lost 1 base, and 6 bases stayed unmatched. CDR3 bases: TGCAGTGCTAGTGGGCGGGACAGGGGATCCTACGAGCAGTACTTC. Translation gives CSASGRDRGSYEQYF.

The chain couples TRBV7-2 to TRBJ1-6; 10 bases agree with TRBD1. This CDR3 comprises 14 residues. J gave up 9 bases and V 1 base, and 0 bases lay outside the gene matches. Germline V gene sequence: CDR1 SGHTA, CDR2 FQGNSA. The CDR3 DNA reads TGTGCCAGCAGCTTAGGGACAGGGGGTTCACCCCTCCACTTT. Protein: CASSLGTGGSPLHF.

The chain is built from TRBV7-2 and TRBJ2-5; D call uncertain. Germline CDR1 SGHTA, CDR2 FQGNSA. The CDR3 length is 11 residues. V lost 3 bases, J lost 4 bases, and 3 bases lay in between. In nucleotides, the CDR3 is TGTGCCAGCAGCTTTTTAGAGACCCAGTACTTC. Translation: CASSFLETQYF.

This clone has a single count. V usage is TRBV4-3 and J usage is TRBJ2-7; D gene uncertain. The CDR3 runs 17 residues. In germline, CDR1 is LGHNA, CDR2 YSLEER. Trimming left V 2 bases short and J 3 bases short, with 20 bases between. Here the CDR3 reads CASSQNLLPTGVYEQYF. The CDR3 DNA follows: TGCGCCAGCAGCCAAAACCTCCTCCCCACGGGTGTCTACGAGCAGTACTTC.

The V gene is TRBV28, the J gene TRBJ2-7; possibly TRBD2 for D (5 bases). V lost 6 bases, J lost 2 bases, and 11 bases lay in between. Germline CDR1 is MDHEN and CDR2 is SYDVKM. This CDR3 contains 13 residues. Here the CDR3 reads CASRSGSTYEQYF. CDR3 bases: TGTGCCAGCAGGTCTGGGAGCACCTACGAGCAGTACTTC.

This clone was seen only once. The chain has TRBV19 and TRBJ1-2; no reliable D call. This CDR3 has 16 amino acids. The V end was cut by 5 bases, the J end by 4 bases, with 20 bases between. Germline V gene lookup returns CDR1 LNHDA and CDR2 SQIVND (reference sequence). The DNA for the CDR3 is TGTGCCAGTAGTCCCGGAGGAGGCCGTTCTCCCTATGGCTACACCTTC. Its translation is CASSPGGGRSPYGYTF.

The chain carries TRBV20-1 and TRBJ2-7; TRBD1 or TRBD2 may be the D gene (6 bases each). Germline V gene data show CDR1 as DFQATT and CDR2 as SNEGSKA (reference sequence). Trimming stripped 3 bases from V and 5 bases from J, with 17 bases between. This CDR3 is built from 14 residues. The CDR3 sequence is CSASKGRGGDEQYF. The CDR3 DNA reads TGCAGTGCTAGTAAGGGCAGGGGAGGTGACGAGCAGTACTTC.

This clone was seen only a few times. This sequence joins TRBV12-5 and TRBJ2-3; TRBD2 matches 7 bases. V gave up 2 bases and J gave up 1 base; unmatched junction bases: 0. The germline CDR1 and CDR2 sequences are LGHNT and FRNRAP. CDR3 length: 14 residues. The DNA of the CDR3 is TGTGCTAGTGGTTTGAGCGGGGGCACAGATACGCAGTATTTT. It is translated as CASGLSGGTDTQYF.

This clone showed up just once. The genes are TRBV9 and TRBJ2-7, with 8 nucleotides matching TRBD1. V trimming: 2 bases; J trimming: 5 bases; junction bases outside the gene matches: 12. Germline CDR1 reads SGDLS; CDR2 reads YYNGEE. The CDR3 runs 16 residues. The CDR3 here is CASSVDRGSGWDEQYF. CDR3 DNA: TGTGCCAGCAGCGTTGACAGGGGTTCTGGTTGGGACGAGCAGTACTTC.

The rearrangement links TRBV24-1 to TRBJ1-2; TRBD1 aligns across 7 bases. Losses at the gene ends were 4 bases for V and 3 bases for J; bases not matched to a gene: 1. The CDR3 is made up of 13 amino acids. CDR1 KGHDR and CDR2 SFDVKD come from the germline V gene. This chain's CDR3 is CATSEGTDYGYTF. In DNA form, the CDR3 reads TGTGCCACCAGTGAGGGGACAGACTATGGCTACACCTTC.

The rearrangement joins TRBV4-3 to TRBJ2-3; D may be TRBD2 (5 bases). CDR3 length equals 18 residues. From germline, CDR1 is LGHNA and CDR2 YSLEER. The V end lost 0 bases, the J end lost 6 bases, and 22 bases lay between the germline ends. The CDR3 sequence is CASSQEWSSGSPMDTQYF. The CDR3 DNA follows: TGCGCCAGCAGCCAAGAATGGAGCTCGGGATCCCCAATGGATACGCAGTATTTT.

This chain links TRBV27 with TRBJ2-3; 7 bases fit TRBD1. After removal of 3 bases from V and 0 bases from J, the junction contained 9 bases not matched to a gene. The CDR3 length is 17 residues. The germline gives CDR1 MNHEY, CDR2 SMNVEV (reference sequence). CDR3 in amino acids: CASSFFFGTASTDTQYF. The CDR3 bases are TGTGCCAGCAGTTTCTTCTTCGGGACAGCAAGCACAGATACGCAGTATTTT.

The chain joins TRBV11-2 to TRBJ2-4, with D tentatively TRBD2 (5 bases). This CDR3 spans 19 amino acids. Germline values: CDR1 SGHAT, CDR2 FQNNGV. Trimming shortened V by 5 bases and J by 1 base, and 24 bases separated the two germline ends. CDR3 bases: TGTGCCAGCAGCCCCCGCTTTGTGAGGGTAAGTCCTGCCAAAAACATTCAGTACTTC. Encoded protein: CASSPRFVRVSPAKNIQYF.

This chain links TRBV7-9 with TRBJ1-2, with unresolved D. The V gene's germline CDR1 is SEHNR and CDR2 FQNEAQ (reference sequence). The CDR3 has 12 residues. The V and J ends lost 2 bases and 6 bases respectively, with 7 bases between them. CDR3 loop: CASSLTPNGYTF. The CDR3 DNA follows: TGTGCCAGCAGCTTAACCCCTAATGGCTACACCTTC.